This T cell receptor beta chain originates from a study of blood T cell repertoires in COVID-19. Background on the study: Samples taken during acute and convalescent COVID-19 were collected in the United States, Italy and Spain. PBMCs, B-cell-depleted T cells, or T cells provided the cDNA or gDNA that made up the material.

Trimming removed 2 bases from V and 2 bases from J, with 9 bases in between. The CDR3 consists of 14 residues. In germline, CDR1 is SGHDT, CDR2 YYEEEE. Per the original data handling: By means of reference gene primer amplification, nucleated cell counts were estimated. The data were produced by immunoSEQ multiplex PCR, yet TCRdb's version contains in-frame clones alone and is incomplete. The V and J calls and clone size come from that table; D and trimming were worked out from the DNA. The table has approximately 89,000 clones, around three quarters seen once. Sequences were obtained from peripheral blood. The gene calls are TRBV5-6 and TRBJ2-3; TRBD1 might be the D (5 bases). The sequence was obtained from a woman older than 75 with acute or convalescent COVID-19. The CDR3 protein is CASSFDRITDTQYF. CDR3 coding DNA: TGTGCCAGCAGCTTCGACAGAATCACAGATACGCAGTATTTT.